This T cell receptor beta chain was obtained from a study of tumor-infiltrating lymphocytes in primary liver carcinoma. As regards this clonotype: Its antigen is undetermined.

Unsorted whole blood supplied the blood RNA, and germline DNA was isolated too. None of the patients had received treatment, and all had chronic HBV infection. The V gene's germline CDR1 is MGHDK and CDR2 SYGVNS. CDR3 size: 15 residues. Trimming at V came to 2 bases and at J to 9 bases, leaving 11 bases not matched to a gene. Study-level points and caveats: Between tumor regions, pairs overlapped more than tumor-adjacent and tumor-blood pairs did. CD8+ and CD4+ repertoires went uncompared, the samples being bulk unsorted.

A constant-region primer served to make TCR beta cDNA from about 500 ng total RNA. Amplification in three nested multiplex PCR rounds with slightly modified ARM-PCR gave rise to TCR beta libraries. The first two PCR rounds, approximately 10 cycles each, used TRBV1-TRBV30 forward primers and a C-beta reverse primer. TCRdb re-derived calls from the multiplex PCR reads in MiXCR, one entry per CDR3 protein. The table lists about 350,000 distinct CDR3 sequences, 65% of them singletons. Sequences were obtained from peripheral blood. This sequence was found in a middle-aged man with primary liver carcinoma and hepatitis B virus infection. This chain connects TRBV25-1 to TRBJ2-7; TRBD2 matches 9 bases. The CDR3: CASSEDSGRLGGQYF. The CDR3 region has the DNA TGTGCCAGCAGTGAAGATAGCGGGAGATTGGGAGGGCAGTACTTC.